A single sample is the source of the 8 T cell receptor beta chains below, sequenced in a study of cytomegalovirus exposure and HLA in healthy donors. The PCR contained 60 Vbeta and 13 Jbeta primers. Sequencing was performed with immunoSEQ multiplex PCR; in TCRdb, only in-frame clones are kept and a portion is missing. In the table there are about 150,000 clones, about four fifths of which are singletons. The specimen was PBMCs. Every receptor here comes from a woman between 35 and 50 years old in good health and CMV-seropositive.

The V call is TRBV19, the J call TRBJ1-2, with 9 positions matching TRBD1. J was trimmed by 9 bases and V by 5 bases; bases with no gene match: 10. CDR3 size: 14 residues. Germline lookup yields CDR1 LNHDA and CDR2 SQIVND (reference sequence). CDR3 loop: CASSVTGTGISYTF. The CDR3 DNA follows: TGTGCCAGTAGTGTCACCGGGACAGGGATTAGCTACACCTTC.

The rearrangement joins TRBV5-4 to TRBJ2-1, with 8 nucleotides matching TRBD1. Germline lookup yields CDR1 SGHNT and CDR2 YYREEE (reference sequence). CDR3 length: 16 residues. V shed 4 bases, J shed 0 bases, and the junction held 6 bases outside the gene matches. This chain's CDR3 is CASSPNRGSSYNEQFF. DNA of the CDR3: TGTGCCAGCAGCCCAAACAGGGGGAGCTCCTACAATGAGCAGTTCTTC.

This clone was picked up one time. This chain uses TRBV30 with TRBJ2-3, with a tentative D call TRBD1 (5 bases). The CDR3 sequence is 15 residues long. CDR1 GTSNPN and CDR2 SVGIG come from the germline V gene (reference sequence). V was shortened by 1 base and J by 1 base, with 12 bases between the two germline ends. The CDR3 spells CAWSAGEGGTDTQYF. CDR3 DNA sequence: TGTGCCTGGAGTGCAGGAGAAGGGGGCACAGATACGCAGTATTTT.

This clone was found many times. This chain joins TRBV7-2 and TRBJ1-5, with 8 bases identical to TRBD1. The CDR3 runs 16 residues. V dropped 5 bases and J dropped 1; count of bases not matched to a gene: 7. Per the germline V gene, CDR1 is SGHTA and CDR2 is FQGNSA. The CDR3 region is CASSPGQGRSNQPQHF. The CDR3 DNA follows: TGTGCCAGCAGCCCCGGACAGGGCAGGAGCAATCAGCCCCAGCATTTT.

The chain links TRBV18 to TRBJ2-1, with TRBD2 matching 14 bases. V shed 3 bases, J shed 9 bases, and the junction held 7 bases outside the gene matches. The CDR3 consists of 16 residues. Germline values: CDR1 KGHSH, CDR2 LQKENI. CDR3 protein: CASSPPGLAGVGEQFF. As DNA, the CDR3 is TGTGCCAGCTCACCTCCGGGACTAGCGGGAGTAGGTGAGCAGTTCTTC.

This chain uses TRBV15 with TRBJ1-1; tentatively, D is TRBD1 (6 bases). Germline V gene data show CDR1 as LNHNV and CDR2 as YYDKDF (reference sequence). Trimming took 5 bases from V and 7 from J, leaving 14 bases between them. CDR3 length: 13 amino acids. CDR3 loop: CATSGYAGDEAFF. In DNA, the CDR3 is TGTGCCACCAGCGGATACGCAGGGGATGAAGCTTTCTTT.

The chain is built from TRBV7-9 and TRBJ2-1; a possible D gene is TRBD2 (6 bases). The V gene lost 4 bases and the J gene lost 9 bases, with 10 bases spanning the gap. Germline V gene lookup returns CDR1 SEHNR and CDR2 FQNEAQ (reference sequence). The CDR3 extends over 12 amino acids. CDR3 sequence (DNA): TGTGCCAGCAGCTATGGGGGGAGTGAGCAGTTCTTC. Translating it yields CASSYGGSEQFF.

This rearrangement joins TRBV28 to TRBJ1-5, with 7 bases lining up with TRBD1. Germline values: CDR1 MDHEN, CDR2 SYDVKM. J gave up 2 bases and V 5 bases, and 3 bases lay outside the gene matches. This CDR3 spans 14 amino acids. In DNA form, the CDR3 reads TGTGCCAGCAGTCACAGGGGCGGCAATCAGCCCCAGCATTTT. Translated: CASSHRGGNQPQHF.